Listed below are T cell receptor beta chains from one sample, sequenced in a study of prognosis after radiotherapy for stage I lung cancer. One entry per CDR3 protein, called by TCRdb with MiXCR from the multiplex PCR reads. The top ten hold under 40% of the sample, which has some 15,000 distinct CDR3 sequences, 25% to 35% seen once. Sample: PBMCs, taken before or after stereotactic body radiation therapy (not recorded which). The origin of the receptors is a donor aged 50 or older with non-small cell lung cancer. Each CDR3 is given with its conserved first and last residue. A D gene is named only where the DNA matches it firmly. A clone size is listed for some rows: how often the clone was seen (once, few, many), or a class if it is expanded.

>.|TRBJ2-7|TRBV6-1|.
TGTGCCAGAGCGAGAGGACAACTCTACGAGCAGTACTTC
CARARGQLYEQYF
>TRBD1|TRBJ1-1|TRBV7-9|many
TGTGCCAGCAGCCGACTGGCGGGGACAGGGGACATGAACACTGAAGCTTTCTTT
CASSRLAGTGDMNTEAFF
>.|TRBJ1-5|TRBV6-2/TRBV6-3|.
TGTGCCAGCAGTTACGCCCCGAGGGTTGGGCAGAATCAGCCCCAGCATTTT
CASSYAPRVGQNQPQHF
>.|TRBJ2-3|TRBV6-1|many
TGTGCCAGCAGTGGGGGGACACTAAGCACAGATACGCAGTATTTT
CASSGGTLSTDTQYF
>.|TRBJ2-6|TRBV5-6|.
TGTGCCATCAGCTTGGGCCTAGCAGACTCTGGGGCCAACGTCATGACTTTC
CAISLGLADSGANVMTF
>.|TRBJ2-5|TRBV7-2|many
TGTGCCAGCAGCTTAGGTGGCCCAACCGAGACCCAGTACTTC
CASSLGGPTETQYF
>.|TRBJ2-2|TRBV5-1|medium-sized
TGTGCCAGCAGCTGGTCTTGGGGCACCGGGGAGCTGTTTTTT
CASSWSWGTGELFF
>.|TRBJ2-7|TRBV18|many
TGTGCCAGCTCGGCGCTGCCACCCGTCAACGAGCAGTACTTC
CASSALPPVNEQYF
>.|TRBJ2-7|TRBV6-1|many
TGTGCCAGCGGGTCGGGCGGGCAACCCTACGAGCAGTACTTC
CASGSGGQPYEQYF
>TRBD2|TRBJ2-2|TRBV6-2/TRBV6-3|many
TGTGCCAGCAGTTACTCCCCCGGGACTAGCGGGAGGAAAGGGGCCGGGGAGCTGTTTTTT
CASSYSPGTSGRKGAGELFF
>TRBD2|TRBJ2-7|TRBV2|.
TGTGCCAGCAGTAAACTAGCGGGGGGCGAGCAGTACTTC
CASSKLAGGEQYF
>TRBD1|TRBJ1-5|TRBV28|many
TGTGCCAGCAGTTTGGGTCAGGGGGCGCCTACCAATCAGCCCCAGCATTTT
CASSLGQGAPTNQPQHF
>TRBD1|TRBJ2-7|TRBV19|many
TGTGCCAGTAGCGACAGGGGGTACGAGCAGTACTTC
CASSDRGYEQYF
>TRBD1|TRBJ2-6|TRBV2|.
TGTGCCAGCAGTACCGGACAGGCTGGGGCAAAAGTCCTGACTTTC
CASSTGQAGAKVLTF
>.|TRBJ2-3|TRBV6-4|.
TGTGCCAGCAGCCTCCCGGAAGGAGGGAGCACAGATACGCAATATTTT
CASSLPEGGSTDTQYF
>TRBD1|TRBJ2-6|TRBV28|many
TGTGCCAGCAGTTTCCTCGGACAGGGGACTGGGGCCAACGTCCTGACTTTC
CASSFLGQGTGANVLTF
>.|TRBJ1-5|TRBV6-5|many
TGTGCCAGCAGTTCCCTCAGGGGCGTAAATCAGCCCCAGCATTTT
CASSSLRGVNQPQHF